This TCR beta chain was identified during a study of Ad26.COV2.S vaccination and SARS-CoV-2 variants. Study-wide background: Participants got Ad26.COV2.S intramuscularly, once or twice 56 days apart. Overall study results and limits: Vaccine recipients and placebo recipients showed similar non-spike TCR breadth.

Treatment given: roughly 18 received Ad26.COV2.S at low or high dose, single or two shots; about 5 received placebo; per-sample allocation not given. Sampling was performed 63 days after the first vaccine or placebo injection. An adult aged 18-55 years in Boston served as the donor. The administered vaccine (an Ad26 vector) expressed Wuhan-strain SARS-CoV-2 spike. Worth noting for this clone: The antigen remains unidentified.

Per the germline V gene, CDR1 is SGHRS and CDR2 is YFSETQ. The CDR3 sequence is 15 residues long. The V and J ends lost 0 bases and 7 bases, in that order; junction bases with no gene match: 5. Assay used: immunoSEQ multiplex PCR; TCRdb lists only in-frame clones, some missing. The data show 450,000 to 550,000 clones, about nine tenths seen once. The receptor comes from a person between 18 and 59 years old who received the Ad26.COV2.S COVID-19 vaccine or a placebo. This specimen consisted of peripheral blood, obtained in a trial of Ad26.COV2.S vaccine versus placebo. This chain links TRBV5-1 with TRBJ2-7; 12 bases match TRBD1. The CDR3 sequence is CASSLVGQGAGEQYF. CDR3 DNA: TGCGCCAGCAGCTTGGTGGGACAGGGGGCTGGAGAGCAGTACTTC. Supplemented by reference TRBV5-1 and TRBJ2-7, the full variable domain reads KAGVTQTPRYLIKTRGQQVTLSCSPISGHRSVSWYQQTPGQGLQFLFEYFSETQRNKGNFPGRFSGRQFSNSRSEMNVSTLELGDSALYLCASSLVGQGAGEQYFGPGTRLTVT.